Listed below are T cell receptor beta chains from one sample, sequenced in a study of blood T cell repertoires in COVID-19. Profiled with immunoSEQ multiplex PCR; TCRdb holds only in-frame clones, not every one. The data hold fewer than 450,000 clones, with less than 95% observed a single time. Sequenced material: PBMCs or T cells enriched from blood (not recorded which). Receptors originate from a young man who had recovered from COVID-19. Both conserved end residues are part of each CDR3. A D gene is named only where the DNA matches it firmly. The size entry is marked missing in some rows and otherwise reads once, few, many or a size class.

J	size	D	V	CDR3	DNA
TRBJ1-1	NA	TRBD1	TRBV15	CATSSDGQGSLKNTEAFF	TGTGCCACCAGCAGCGATGGACAGGGGAGTTTAAAGAACACTGAAGCTTTCTTT
TRBJ1-6	NA	NA	TRBV3-1/TRBV3-2	CASSQARGLSNSPLHF	TGTGCCAGCAGCCAAGCGCGGGGGCTAAGTAATTCACCCCTCCACTTT
TRBJ1-1	NA	TRBD1	TRBV5-1	CASSGTGLNEAFF	TGCGCCAGCAGCGGGACAGGCCTTAATGAAGCTTTCTTT
TRBJ1-1	once	NA	TRBV3-1/TRBV3-2	CASSQGSGLNTEAFF	TGTGCCAGCAGCCAAGGGTCGGGGTTGAACACTGAAGCTTTCTTT
TRBJ2-7	NA	NA	TRBV5-4	CASSLGGTDPTYEQYF	TGTGCCAGCAGCTTGGGCGGGACGGACCCTACCTACGAGCAGTACTTC
TRBJ2-1	NA	TRBD2	TRBV6-1	CASSDPLAGASYNEQFF	TGTGCCAGCAGTGACCCTCTAGCGGGGGCCTCCTACAATGAGCAGTTCTTC
TRBJ1-3	NA	NA	TRBV25-1	CASRSTGTGNTIYF	TGTGCCAGCAGGTCCACGGGAACTGGAAACACCATATATTTT
TRBJ1-1	NA	NA	TRBV12-3/TRBV12-4	CASSLARLKAFF	TGTGCCAGCAGTTTAGCGAGACTGAAAGCTTTCTTT
TRBJ2-2	NA	TRBD2	TRBV19	CASSTTSGPFDTGELFF	TGTGCCAGTAGTACCACTAGCGGCCCTTTCGACACCGGGGAGCTGTTTTTT
TRBJ1-3	NA	NA	TRBV18	CASSPGTPNSGNTIYF	TGTGCCAGCTCACCAGGGACACCAAACTCTGGAAACACCATATATTTT
TRBJ2-7	NA	NA	TRBV19	CASSIDLAGPYEQYF	TGTGCCAGTAGTATAGATCTGGCAGGGCCATACGAGCAGTACTTC
TRBJ1-6	NA	NA	TRBV5-4	CASSLTGTLGSPLHF	TGTGCCAGCAGCTTGACGGGGACACTCGGTTCACCCCTCCACTTT
TRBJ1-5	NA	TRBD1	TRBV19	CASRSDRRYSNQPQHF	TGTGCCAGTAGGTCGGACAGGAGATATAGCAATCAGCCCCAGCATTTT
TRBJ2-5	NA	NA	TRBV5-1	CASSLAGTGPEETQYF	TGCGCCAGCAGCTTGGCCGGAACAGGGCCAGAGGAGACCCAGTACTTC
TRBJ2-2	few	TRBD2	TRBV6-5	CASSLAGGFTGELFF	TGTGCCAGCAGCCTAGCGGGAGGGTTCACCGGGGAGCTGTTTTTT
TRBJ1-2	NA	NA	TRBV19	CASSSQTGLVGYTF	TGTGCCAGTAGTTCACAGACAGGCCTTGTTGGCTACACCTTC
TRBJ2-7	NA	TRBD2	TRBV12-3/TRBV12-4	CASSLSGGYEQYF	TGTGCCAGCAGTTTATCGGGGGGATACGAGCAGTACTTC
TRBJ1-1	NA	TRBD1	TRBV2	CASRSWTGGGTEAFF	TGTGCCAGCAGGTCCTGGACAGGGGGTGGCACTGAAGCTTTCTTT
TRBJ1-5	NA	NA	TRBV21-1	CASILRQGPDQPQHF	TGTGCCAGTATACTGCGACAGGGGCCAGATCAGCCCCAGCATTTT
TRBJ1-1	NA	TRBD1	TRBV24-1	CATSTGQGSNTEAFF	TGTGCCACCAGCACCGGACAGGGATCGAACACTGAAGCTTTCTTT
TRBJ2-1	NA	TRBD2	TRBV28	CASSLTGLAGDEQFF	TGTGCCAGCAGCCTCACAGGACTAGCGGGAGATGAGCAGTTCTTC
TRBJ1-2	NA	NA	TRBV2	CASSGIRGNHGYTF	TGTGCCAGCAGCGGGATACGGGGAAACCATGGCTACACCTTC
TRBJ1-6	NA	TRBD1	TRBV27	CASSGLDRRLGSPLHF	TGTGCCAGCAGCGGCTTGGACAGGCGGTTGGGTTCACCCCTCCACTTT
TRBJ2-5	NA	NA	TRBV9	CASSPMTVGETQYF	TGTGCCAGCAGCCCGATGACGGTCGGGGAGACCCAGTACTTC
TRBJ2-1	NA	TRBD2	TRBV4-2	CASSQESSGSRNEQFF	TGTGCCAGCAGCCAAGAATCTAGCGGGAGTAGAAATGAGCAGTTCTTC
TRBJ2-3	NA	TRBD2	TRBV4-1	CASALAGEGAHTQYF	TGCGCCAGCGCTTTAGCGGGAGAAGGGGCCCATACGCAGTATTTT
TRBJ1-3	NA	TRBD1	TRBV7-6	CASSLGGTGGVGNTIYF	TGTGCCAGCAGCTTAGGGGGGACAGGGGGCGTCGGAAACACCATATATTTT
TRBJ1-2	NA	TRBD1	TRBV27	CASKRGTGDSNYGYTF	TGTGCCAGCAAGAGGGGGACAGGGGATTCTAACTATGGCTACACCTTC
TRBJ2-5	NA	NA	TRBV3-1/TRBV3-2	CASSQLNGGLRETQYF	TGTGCCAGCAGCCAACTGAACGGGGGATTGAGAGAGACCCAGTACTTC